This T cell receptor beta chain was found in a study of human T cells and chemical hapten exposure. General observations from the study: Sensitizing to DPC left TCRs with a frequency above 1 in 1000 unaltered. Significantly more large CDR3 similarity clusters were formed by expanded TCRs than by controls. Donors were affected by alopecia, so their immune reaction might vary from that of healthy individuals.

TCRdb reprocessed the RACE reads via MiXCR and lists one record per CDR3 protein. The sample records tens of thousands of distinct CDR3 sequences, approximately 9.7% being singletons. Concerning this clonotype: The antigen remains unidentified.

The V and J ends lost 8 bases and 2 bases respectively, with 7 bases between them. The germline V gene has CDR1 MNHNS and CDR2 SASEGT. This CDR3 comprises 12 residues. Described time point: patch test 2, 6 weeks after DPC sensitization. Treatment indicated: therapeutic diphenylcyclopropenone sensitization with weekly scalp DPC. Unfractionated whole blood served as the source for total RNA extraction. The study drew its donors from alopecia patients who were 18 to 70 years old and suitable for DPC. Here the sequenced sample was whole blood, taken in connection with sensitization to the hapten diphenylcyclopropenone (DPC). The chain combines TRBV6-1 with TRBJ1-3; D may be TRBD1 (5 bases). The source of this sequence is a woman aged 25 to 39 with alopecia areata. Some clones in this sample may be carry-over from other donors' samples. The CDR3 is CASLGPGNTIYF. For the CDR3, the DNA is TGTGCCAGCCTGGGACCTGGAAACACCATATATTTT.